What follows is one T cell receptor (beta chain) and its context. The entry originates in a study of blood T cell repertoires in COVID-19. Study at large: Acute and convalescent COVID-19 samples came from the United States, Italy and Spain.

CDR3 length equals 18 residues. V lost 3 bases, J lost 3 bases, and 23 bases lay in between. CDR1 SGHNT and CDR2 YYREEE come from the germline V gene (reference sequence). Only in-frame clones appear in the TCRdb table, and some are missing; sequencing was by immunoSEQ multiplex PCR. Of under 250,000 clones in the sample, around 90% were seen once. This clonotype was obtained from a man in his sixties who had recovered from COVID-19. The sample consisted of peripheral blood. The chain has TRBV5-4 and TRBJ2-3, with D perhaps TRBD1 (8 bases). CDR3 in amino acids: CASSWNRQGIGRTDTQYF. CDR3 bases: TGTGCCAGCAGCTGGAATCGACAGGGGATCGGGAGGACAGATACGCAGTATTTT.